This TCR beta chain came from a study of T cell repertoires in cytomegalovirus infection. This clonotype was detected many times. Each CDR3 protein gets one entry after TCRdb re-called the reads with MiXCR. The table lists about 490,000 distinct CDR3 sequences, roughly 10% of them singletons. The CDR3 length is 15 residues. The ends lost 4 bases at V and 7 bases at J; junction bases unmatched: 9. The germline CDR1 and CDR2 sequences are KGHDR and SFDVKD. The specimen sequenced was PBMCs. This clonotype was obtained from a human donor in good health (CMV status not recorded). Some clones in this sample may be carry-over from other donors' samples. The chain carries TRBV24-1 and TRBJ1-1, with 9 bases fitting TRBD1. The CDR3 here is CATSDSGTGRIEAFF. CDR3 DNA: TGTGCCACCAGTGACTCCGGGACAGGGAGGATTGAAGCTTTCTTT.